Listed below are T cell receptor beta chains from one sample, sequenced in a study of shared clonotypes between healthy human individuals. The protocol was immunoSEQ multiplex PCR, while the TCRdb copy is restricted to in-frame clones and leaves out a portion. The profile shows about 1,800,000 clones, around 96% of them singletons. Sequencing input: naive CD8+ T cells sorted from blood. The receptors come from a man aged 18 to 30 in good health. CDR3s include the opening cysteine and the closing phenylalanine or tryptophan. Each record gives: clone size, V gene, D gene, J gene, CDR3 protein, CDR3 DNA. A D gene is named only where the DNA matches it firmly. Expanded clones get a size class; other rows say once, few or many, or leave the size out.

>.|TRBV11-2|.|TRBJ2-3
CASSRPLGGWRRTDTQYF
TGTGCCAGCAGCCGTCCCCTTGGGGGGTGGCGCCGCACAGATACGCAGTATTTT
>.|TRBV29-1|.|TRBJ2-2
CSVMSLAGELFF
TGCAGCGTTATGTCCCTTGCCGGGGAGCTGTTTTTT
>.|TRBV10-3|TRBD2|TRBJ2-3
CAISDGLAGRTDTQYF
TGTGCCATCAGTGACGGTCTAGCGGGAAGGACAGATACGCAGTATTTT
>.|TRBV19|.|TRBJ2-5
CASSIGYGPDLEETQYF
TGTGCCAGTAGTATAGGTTACGGGCCAGACCTGGAAGAGACCCAGTACTTC
>.|TRBV7-8|.|TRBJ1-6
CASSLVGQEKKSPLHF
TGTGCCAGCAGCCTGGTAGGGCAGGAGAAAAAGTCACCCCTCCACTTT
>.|TRBV6-5|.|TRBJ1-2
CASSPAEGGRGYTF
TGTGCCAGCAGTCCCGCCGAGGGGGGCCGGGGCTACACCTTC
>.|TRBV28|TRBD2|TRBJ2-7
CASSYYRGGEQYF
TGTGCCAGCAGTTATTATCGGGGGGGCGAGCAGTACTTC
>once|TRBV2|TRBD2|TRBJ2-7
CASSGPTSGGNYEQYF
TGTGCCAGCAGTGGACCTACTAGCGGGGGAAACTACGAGCAGTACTTC
>.|TRBV19|.|TRBJ2-2
CAIEAGNTGELFF
TGTGCCATTGAGGCAGGGAACACCGGGGAGCTGTTTTTT
>.|TRBV29-1|.|TRBJ1-2
CSVLEQGHSYGYTF
TGCAGCGTTTTGGAACAGGGCCACTCTTATGGCTACACCTTC
>.|TRBV5-1|TRBD1|TRBJ2-5
CASSLGPGTAETQYF
TGCGCCAGCAGCTTGGGGCCCGGGACAGCAGAGACCCAGTACTTC
>.|TRBV5-6|TRBD1|TRBJ1-5
CASSEMTGEFNQPQHF
TGTGCCAGCAGCGAGATGACAGGGGAATTCAATCAGCCCCAGCATTTT
>.|TRBV4-1|.|TRBJ2-7
CASSFQGGTVYEQYF
TGCGCCAGCAGCTTTCAGGGGGGTACCGTCTACGAGCAGTACTTC
>.|TRBV30|.|TRBJ2-7
CAWSVHSYYEQYF
TGTGCCTGGAGTGTACACAGTTACTACGAGCAGTACTTC
>.|TRBV27|.|TRBJ2-1
CASSLGGTYNEQFF
TGTGCCAGCAGTTTAGGCGGGACCTACAATGAGCAGTTCTTC
>.|TRBV6-6|.|TRBJ2-3
CASTRGDTQYF
TGTGCCAGCACAAGGGGGGATACGCAGTATTTT
>.|TRBV5-1|TRBD2|TRBJ2-1
CASSFVWEGGEQFF
TGCGCCAGCAGCTTTGTGTGGGAGGGTGGGGAGCAGTTCTTC
>.|TRBV4-1|.|TRBJ1-1
CASSHLGHANTEAFF
TGCGCCAGCAGCCACCTAGGACATGCGAACACTGAAGCTTTCTTT
>once|TRBV9|TRBD1|TRBJ2-3
CASSVEGTGGADTQYF
TGTGCCAGCAGCGTAGAAGGGACAGGGGGCGCAGATACGCAGTATTTT
>.|TRBV7-9|.|TRBJ1-1
CASSLGGPQAEAFF
TGTGCCAGCAGCTTGGGGGGCCCTCAGGCTGAAGCTTTCTTT
>.|TRBV9|.|TRBJ2-3
CASSVGGNTDTQYF
TGTGCCAGCAGCGTAGGGGGCAACACAGATACGCAGTATTTT
>.|TRBV27|.|TRBJ2-7
CASSLAGPGATNEQYF
TGTGCCAGCAGTTTAGCCGGTCCGGGGGCGACGAACGAGCAGTACTTC
>.|TRBV4-2|.|TRBJ2-3
CASSQERGRDTQYF
TGTGCCAGCAGCCAAGAGCGGGGCAGAGATACGCAGTATTTT
>.|TRBV19|TRBD2|TRBJ2-2
CASTPLGASGSGELFF
TGTGCCAGTACCCCCCTAGGGGCTAGCGGGTCCGGGGAGCTGTTTTTT
>.|TRBV11-2|TRBD1|TRBJ2-7
CASSPGQGFYEQYF
TGTGCCAGCAGCCCGGGACAGGGCTTTTACGAGCAGTACTTC
>.|TRBV9|.|TRBJ2-4
CASSPGGSKNIQYF
TGTGCTTCGTCCCCCGGGGGTAGTAAAAACATTCAGTACTTC
>once|TRBV4-1|.|TRBJ2-5
CASSQEPGAETQYF
TGCGCCAGCAGCCAAGAGCCAGGGGCGGAGACCCAGTACTTC
>.|TRBV9|.|TRBJ2-2
CASSHNTGELFF
TGTGCCAGCAGCCACAACACCGGGGAGCTGTTTTTT
>.|TRBV7-9|.|TRBJ1-3
CASSLTTLGRNTIYF
TGTGCCAGCAGCTTGACGACACTTGGGAGGAACACCATATATTTT
>.|TRBV7-6|.|TRBJ2-2
CASSWTPNTGELFF
TGTGCCAGCAGCTGGACACCAAACACCGGGGAGCTGTTTTTT
>.|TRBV4-1|TRBD1|TRBJ2-7
CASSHAGTEYEQYF
TGCGCCAGCAGCCATGCCGGGACAGAATACGAGCAGTACTTC
>few|TRBV5-5|TRBD1|TRBJ1-5
CASSADREGQPQHF
TGTGCCAGCAGCGCGGACAGGGAGGGTCAGCCCCAGCATTTT
>.|TRBV28|.|TRBJ1-3
CASSRTGLLGNTIYF
TGTGCCAGCAGTCGAACAGGGCTCCTGGGAAACACCATATATTTT
>once|TRBV30|TRBD1|TRBJ1-4
CAWSVQGGEKLFF
TGTGCCTGGAGTGTACAGGGGGGTGAAAAACTGTTTTTT
>.|TRBV19|.|TRBJ1-1
CASSIPLGTEAFF
TGTGCCAGTAGTATCCCGTTGGGGACTGAAGCTTTCTTT
>.|TRBV7-3|.|TRBJ2-2
CASSSSAGELFF
TGTGCCAGCAGCTCCTCAGCCGGGGAGCTGTTTTTT
>.|TRBV13|.|TRBJ2-3
CASSPPSTQGPDTQYF
TGTGCCAGCAGTCCGCCTTCTACACAGGGACCAGATACGCAGTATTTT
>.|TRBV19|.|TRBJ2-7
CASSIDEFYEQYF
TGTGCCAGTAGTATCGACGAATTCTACGAGCAGTACTTC
>.|TRBV18|.|TRBJ2-3
CASSPPTTDTQYF
TGTGCCAGCTCACCACCGACCACAGATACGCAGTATTTT
>.|TRBV9|TRBD2|TRBJ2-1
CASSVDAGGSYNEQFF
TGTGCCAGCAGCGTAGATGCGGGGGGGAGCTACAATGAGCAGTTCTTC
>.|TRBV4-1|.|TRBJ1-1
CASSQVWANTEAFF
TGCGCCAGCAGCCAAGTGTGGGCGAACACTGAAGCTTTCTTT
>.|TRBV14|.|TRBJ1-3
CASRPPGLPRIYF
TGTGCCAGCAGGCCCCCCGGCTTGCCGCGCATATATTTT
>once|TRBV5-1|TRBD1|TRBJ2-7
CASSLAAGTGSYEQYF
TGCGCCAGCAGCTTGGCCGCTGGGACAGGGAGCTACGAGCAGTACTTC
>.|TRBV6-5|.|TRBJ2-7
CASSAGVHEQYF
TGTGCCAGCAGTGCGGGTGTGCACGAGCAGTACTTC
>.|TRBV5-1|.|TRBJ2-7
CASSYGTPYEQYF
TGCGCCAGCAGTTATGGTACCCCCTACGAGCAGTACTTC
>.|TRBV30|TRBD2|TRBJ2-7
CAWSVAGEGYEQYF
TGTGCCTGGAGTGTAGCGGGGGAGGGGTACGAGCAGTACTTC
>.|TRBV19|TRBD1|TRBJ1-5
CASTTQGVLDQPQHF
TGTGCCAGTACTACGCAGGGGGTTCTGGATCAGCCCCAGCATTTT